This TCR beta chain was observed in a study of regulatory T cells in long-lasting Graves disease. Germline V CDR1 and CDR2: LNHNV, YYDKDF (reference sequence). V lost 1 base, J lost 6 bases, and 11 bases stayed unmatched. The CDR3 extends over 19 amino acids. In building TCR beta libraries, iRepertoire HTBI primers were used together with Arm-PCR of CDR3 regions. A single record per CDR3 protein comes from TCRdb applying MiXCR to the multiplex PCR reads. The table has roughly 410,000 distinct CDR3 sequences, approximately 15% seen once. This clonotype has a count of ten or more. Its antigen is unknown. Time point noted: newly diagnosed GD, antithyroid drugs for less than 3 months. PBMCs were the source of the RNA used for TCR sequencing. Study-wide results and caveats: New patients shared roughly 980 public clonotypes, fewer than the roughly 2,700 shared by persistent patients. Persistent disease was associated with favored TRBV28 usage and with favored use of TRBJ1-2 and TRBJ2-5.

The same data also went into a second study, on T cells in Graves' hyperthyroidism and ophthalmopathy. From that report: Among clonotypes expanded in thyroid above 0.001, most were also found in blood.

The receptor's source is a woman aged 40 to 55 with Graves disease. The rearrangement uses TRBV15 and TRBJ2-2; 13 positions match TRBD2. The material was peripheral blood mononuclear cells (PBMCs), obtained at new diagnosis, from a patient treated with antithyroid drugs. The CDR3 protein is CATSRAPATTSGRPGELFF. The DNA for the CDR3 is TGTGCCACCAGCAGAGCCCCAGCCACGACTAGCGGGAGGCCCGGGGAGCTGTTTTTT.